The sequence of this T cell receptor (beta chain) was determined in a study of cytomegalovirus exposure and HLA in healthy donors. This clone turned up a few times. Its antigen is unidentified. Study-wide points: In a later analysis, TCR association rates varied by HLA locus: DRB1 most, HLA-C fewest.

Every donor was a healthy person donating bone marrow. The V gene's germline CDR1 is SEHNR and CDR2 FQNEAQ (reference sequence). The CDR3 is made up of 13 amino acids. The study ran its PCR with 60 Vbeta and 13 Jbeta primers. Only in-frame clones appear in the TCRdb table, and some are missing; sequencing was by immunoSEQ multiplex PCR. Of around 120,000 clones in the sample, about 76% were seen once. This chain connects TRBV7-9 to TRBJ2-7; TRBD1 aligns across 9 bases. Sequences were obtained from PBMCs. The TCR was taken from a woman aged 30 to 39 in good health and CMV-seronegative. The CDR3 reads CFSSRQGAYEQYF. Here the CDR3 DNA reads TGTTTCAGCAGTCGACAGGGGGCCTACGAGCAGTACTTC.